What follows describes a single T cell receptor (beta chain). What this receptor recognizes is not known. No much larger clone is present one base from it, and per-base qualities are unavailable. The CDR3 numbers 14 residues from cysteine through phenylalanine. Of the read, only the CDR3 DNA is kept; its 42 bases are in frame from base 1. The germline V gene specifies MNHEY as CDR1 and SVGEGT as CDR2. Compared with germline, V lacks 5 bases and J lacks 2 bases; bases without a gene match: 5. Each collaborating institution followed its own protocols to collect whole blood in K2EDTA tubes. Collaborator samples were shipped for TCRbeta analysis as frozen whole blood, isolated PBMCs, or DNA extracted from either sample type. TCRbeta CDR3 regions were amplified from genomic DNA using the immunoSEQ Assay, a bias-controlled multiplex PCR. The published analysis was carried out like this. The number of nucleated cells in each sample was estimated from the amplification of reference gene primers within the assay. To quantify the absolute abundance of each unique TCRbeta CDR3 rearrangement, sequence reads were collapsed and filtered. Productive Simpson clonality was computed per sample as the square root of Simpson's diversity index over productive rearrangements. This immuneACCESS table, as held by TCRdb, lists in-frame sequences with V and J called but not all clones. Of the missing ones, under half trace to an unresolved V gene in checked studies; the others have no known cause. V and J calls and clone size come straight from that table; D and trimming were deduced from the DNA. A total of roughly 80,000 clones appear in this sample, roughly 84% of them only once. The ten largest make up around 3.4% of the sample.

This entry is derived from a study of blood T cell repertoires in COVID-19 (dated by TCRdb to between 2020 and 2021). Study-level background: The collaborator samples originated in the United States, Italy and Spain and spanned the acute and convalescent phases of COVID-19. A de-identified subject ID, COVID-19 status, age in years and sex were almost always included in the sample metadata. HLA class I and class II types, where available, came from metadata supplied by the sample provider rather than from assay-based typing. The dataset comprised deeply sampled blood TCRbeta repertoires from subjects exposed to, actively infected with, or recovered from COVID-19. The repertoires were released in a freely available public database meant as a resource for research on the immune response to SARS-CoV-2. The material from the prospective study consisted of cDNA or gDNA derived from T cells, B-cell-depleted T cells, or PBMCs. Samples were obtained from the ongoing ImmuneRACE study (first 160 participants) and from 1,254 subjects provided by 6 global collaborators.

Study-wide findings and limitations: The quantity of clinical and demographic metadata differed by source and by participant and was supplied without curation.

This clonotype was sampled from a man aged 50 to 59 with acute or convalescent COVID-19. This chain is built from TRBV6-2 or TRBV6-3 and TRBJ1-1, with TRBD1 identical over 7 junction bases. Material for sequencing was peripheral blood. The CDR3 reads CASSNRDRNTEAFF. Here is the DNA: TGTGCCAGCAGTAACCGGGACAGAAACACTGAAGCTTTCTTT.